One sample yielded the 26 T cell receptor beta chains listed below, sequenced in a study of blood T cell repertoires in COVID-19. Here immunoSEQ multiplex PCR was the method, and the copy in TCRdb shows in-frame clones only, minus some. The sample shows hundreds of thousands of clones, 88% of them seen only once. Sequencing was carried out using peripheral blood. The receptors here all came from a human donor in a cohort sampled during active COVID-19.

V usage is TRBV2 and J usage is TRBJ1-2; 7 bases map to TRBD1. The CDR3 length is 13 residues. Trimming took 5 bases from V and 9 from J; bases not matched to a gene: 9. The V gene's germline CDR1 is SNHLY and CDR2 FYNNEI. The CDR3: CASSQTWGQSYTF. The CDR3 DNA follows: TGTGCCAGCAGTCAAACTTGGGGACAGAGCTACACCTTC.

The chain recombines TRBV6-1 with TRBJ2-6, with D perhaps matching TRBD2 (6 bases). The CDR3 loop spans 18 amino acids. V was trimmed by 4 bases and J by 0 bases, leaving 16 bases between them. The germline CDR1 and CDR2 sequences are MNHNS and SASEGT. CDR3 amino acids: CASSGRGIATSGANVLTF. The CDR3 DNA reads TGTGCCAGCAGTGGTCGCGGGATCGCCACCTCTGGGGCCAACGTCCTGACTTTC.

The rearrangement joins TRBV10-3 to TRBJ2-2; 13 bases are a match to TRBD2. This CDR3 is built from 15 residues. With V trimmed by 6 bases and J by 7 bases, 5 bases remained unmatched. The germline CDR1 and CDR2 sequences are ENHRY and SYGVKD. CDR3: CAIRGTSGKHGELFF. The CDR3 bases are TGTGCCATCAGGGGGACTAGCGGGAAACACGGGGAGCTGTTTTTT.

The chain uses TRBV12-3 or TRBV12-4 and TRBJ1-2; D not certain. The CDR3 extends over 12 amino acids. The ends were cut back, 3 bases at V and 8 bases at J, with 10 bases in the middle. The CDR3 sequence is CASSLFGLGYTF. CDR3 DNA sequence: TGTGCCAGCAGTTTGTTCGGGTTAGGCTACACCTTC.

This chain links TRBV27 with TRBJ1-1; 8 bases match TRBD1. V lost 6 bases to trimming and J lost 3 bases; unmatched junction nucleotides: 6. Germline loops: CDR1 MNHEY, CDR2 SMNVEV (reference sequence). The CDR3 runs 14 residues. The CDR3: CASSLLDRDTEAFF. In DNA, the CDR3 is TGTGCCAGCAGCCTCCTGGACAGGGACACTGAAGCTTTCTTT.

The chain uses TRBV7-2 and TRBJ2-5; 8 bases are shared with TRBD2. CDR1 SGHTA and CDR2 FQGNSA come from the germline V gene. V was clipped by 8 bases and J by 3 bases; unmatched bases: 11. The CDR3 spans 15 residues. The DNA for the CDR3 is TGTGCCAGCGTAGCCGGGGGGGTCGGGAAAGAGACCCAGTACTTC. Translating it yields CASVAGGVGKETQYF. The full variable domain, in which reference TRBV7-2 and TRBJ2-5 provide the parts outside the CDR3, is GAGVSQSPSNKVTEKGKDVELRCDPISGHTALYWYRQSLGQGLEFLIYFQGNSAPDKSGLPSDRFSAERTGGSVSTLTIQRTQQEDSAVYLCASVAGGVGKETQYFGPGTRLLVL.

The gene calls are TRBV7-2 and TRBJ2-7; 7 nucleotides agree with TRBD2. This CDR3 contains 14 residues. CDR1 is SGHTA and CDR2 is FQGNSA in the germline V gene. V lost 6 bases and J lost 7; bases outside the gene matches: 12. The chain's CDR3 is CASRVGGTYFEQYF. The CDR3 bases are TGTGCCAGCAGAGTGGGGGGGACTTACTTTGAGCAGTACTTC.

This chain joins TRBV28 and TRBJ1-1, with a tentative D call TRBD1 (5 bases). CDR3 length: 15 residues. The germline V and J ends were trimmed by 5 bases and 0 bases, with 13 bases remaining between them. The germline V gene has CDR1 MDHEN and CDR2 SYDVKM. The CDR3 region is CASSLPGLMNTEAFF. The CDR3 DNA follows: TGTGCCAGCAGTCTACCGGGACTTATGAACACTGAAGCTTTCTTT.

The chain employs TRBV4-3 and TRBJ2-7; 7 positions agree with TRBD1. CDR3 length: 19 amino acids. The V and J ends lost 0 bases and 2 bases, in that order; junction bases with no gene match: 16. CDR1 is LGHNA, CDR2 YSLEER, per germline. The CDR3 protein is CASSQENGGDRVFAYEQYF. CDR3 in DNA: TGCGCCAGCAGCCAAGAAAATGGTGGAGACAGGGTCTTTGCCTACGAGCAGTACTTC.

The CDR3 region is CASSRGGTYEQYF. CDR3 in DNA: TGTGCCAGCTCGCGGGGGGGAACCTACGAGCAGTACTTC. The chain recombines TRBV6-6 with TRBJ2-7; 9 bases match TRBD2. V shed 8 bases, J shed 2 bases, and the junction held 4 bases outside the gene matches. The CDR3 covers 13 residues. Germline V CDR1 and CDR2: MNHNY, SVGAGI (reference sequence).

This sequence joins TRBV6-5 and TRBJ1-3; D is uncertain. The germline V gene encodes CDR1 MNHEY and CDR2 SVGAGI. The CDR3 loop spans 13 amino acids. Between the trimmed V and J ends, which lost 7 bases and 9 bases, there was a span of 16 bases. The chain's CDR3 is CASTREVFSTIYF. The CDR3 coding sequence is TGTGCCAGCACCCGAGAGGTATTCAGCACCATATATTTT.

The chain is built from TRBV29-1 and TRBJ2-7; 8 bases map to TRBD2. The CDR3 sequence is 15 residues long. CDR1 SQVTM and CDR2 ANQGSEA come from the germline V gene. With V trimmed by 4 bases and J by 5 bases, 13 bases remained unmatched. The CDR3 sequence is CSVGRGETRGHEQYF. DNA of the CDR3: TGCAGCGTTGGGCGGGGGGAGACTAGGGGCCACGAGCAGTACTTC.

Concerning this clone itself: No DNA is shown, since the ends of the CDR3 on it are uncertain; the CDR3 is the one TCRdb lists. The chain has TRBV7-2 and TRBJ2-7; TRBD2, the table's D call, was not compared with the DNA. The CDR3 is 13 amino acids long, termini counted. Per the germline V gene, CDR1 is SGHTA and CDR2 is FQGNSA. CDR3: CASSFFGENEQYF.

The chain links TRBV5-3 to TRBJ1-2; TRBD1 is a possible D gene (6 bases). TRBV5-3 belongs to the ORF category, with a function that is uncertain. The V and J ends lost 0 bases and 6 bases respectively, with 9 bases between them. The CDR3 has 13 residues. Here the CDR3 reads CARSLDSGDGYTF. DNA for the CDR3: TGTGCCAGAAGCTTGGATTCAGGGGATGGCTACACCTTC.

CDR3 DNA: TGTGCCAGCAGCTCCTCAGACAGGGTCTACGAGCAGTACTTC. Amino acid sequence: CASSSSDRVYEQYF. The V and J genes are TRBV7-2 and TRBJ2-7; TRBD1 aligns across 7 bases. Unmatched junction bases numbered 6, after V lost 4 bases and J lost 3 bases. This CDR3 spans 14 amino acids. Germline-derived CDR1 and CDR2 are SGHTA and FQGNSA.

V usage is TRBV7-2 and J usage is TRBJ2-1; no clear D. This CDR3 spans 16 amino acids. The germline V gene has CDR1 SGHTA and CDR2 FQGNSA. V was cut by 2 bases and J by 0 bases, with 11 bases left in between. The CDR3 sequence: CASSLFGGSSYNEQFF. The CDR3 DNA is TGTGCCAGCAGCTTATTTGGCGGTAGCTCCTACAATGAGCAGTTCTTC.

This rearrangement joins TRBV30 to TRBJ2-7; 13 bases align to TRBD2. Germline CDR1 reads GTSNPN; CDR2 reads SVGIG (reference sequence). The CDR3 is 16 amino acids. J gave up 6 bases and V 2 bases, and 10 bases lay outside the gene matches. The CDR3 coding sequence is TGTGCCTGGAGTACGGGACTAGCGGGAATTCGGAGCGAGCAGTACTTC. Amino acids: CAWSTGLAGIRSEQYF.

This chain uses TRBV3-1 (or the pseudogene TRBV3-2) with TRBJ1-5; TRBD1 agrees at 8 bases. Germline V gene lookup returns CDR1 LGHDT and CDR2 YNNKEL (reference sequence). This CDR3 is built from 16 residues. The V segment lost 4 bases and the J segment 4 bases; nucleotides outside the gene matches: 9. CDR3 sequence reads: CASSLGTGGSNQPQHF. CDR3 sequence (DNA): TGTGCCAGCAGCCTTGGGACAGGAGGGTCAAATCAGCCCCAGCATTTT.

The chain joins TRBV7-9 to TRBJ1-1; D is unclear. Germline V gene data show CDR1 as SEHNR and CDR2 as FQNEAQ (reference sequence). Trimming took 1 base from V and 2 from J, leaving 5 bases between them. There are 13 residues in the CDR3. DNA for the CDR3: TGTGCCAGCAGCTTAGTGACAAACACTGAAGCTTTCTTT. Protein: CASSLVTNTEAFF.

The chain combines TRBV12-5 with TRBJ2-1, with a tentative D call TRBD2 (6 bases). CDR1 is LGHNT, CDR2 FRNRAP, per germline. Trimming shortened V by 6 bases and J by 1 base, and 16 bases separated the two germline ends. There are 16 residues in the CDR3. The CDR3 nucleotides read TGTGCTAGTGGCCGGCAGGAGGGGCCTTCCTACAATGAGCAGTTCTTC. It is translated as CASGRQEGPSYNEQFF.

CDR3 residues: CASSQDVPGLAYNEQFF. For the CDR3, the DNA is TGCGCCAGCAGCCAAGACGTGCCTGGACTGGCCTACAATGAGCAGTTCTTC. V usage is TRBV4-3 and J usage is TRBJ2-1; a weak D match, TRBD2 (5 bases). The CDR3 covers 17 residues. Germline-derived CDR1 and CDR2 are LGHNA and YSLEER. Trimming shortened V by 0 bases and J by 2 bases, and 14 bases separated the two germline ends.

The rearrangement joins TRBV7-6 to TRBJ2-7; 8 bases align to TRBD1. V trimming: 0 bases; J trimming: 3 bases; junction bases outside the gene matches: 4. Per the germline V gene, CDR1 is SGHVS and CDR2 is FNYEAQ. The length of the CDR3 is 15 residues. CDR3 loop: CASSLATGADYEQYF. In DNA, the CDR3 is TGTGCCAGCAGCTTAGCGACAGGGGCAGACTACGAGCAGTACTTC.

The chain employs TRBV27 and TRBJ1-2, with 9 positions matching TRBD1. CDR1 and CDR2 (germline): MNHEY, SMNVEV (reference sequence). The CDR3 contains 16 residues. The J segment lost 5 bases and the V segment lost 4 bases, leaving 11 bases of the junction unmatched. CDR3 amino acids: CASSSPRTGVGYGYTF. The CDR3 DNA is TGTGCCAGCAGTTCCCCACGGACAGGGGTAGGGTATGGCTACACCTTC.

This chain uses TRBV7-2 with TRBJ1-4; 9 bases line up with TRBD1. Germline assignment: CDR1 SGHTA and CDR2 FQGNSA. CDR3 size: 16 residues. Unmatched junction bases numbered 8, after V lost 4 bases and J lost 5 bases. CDR3 loop: CASSSNWGTGNEKLFF. For the CDR3, the DNA is TGTGCCAGCAGCTCAAATTGGGGGACAGGGAATGAAAAACTGTTTTTT.

This chain uses TRBV2 with TRBJ2-7; TRBD2 aligns across 7 bases. The CDR3 is 12 amino acids. Per the germline V gene, CDR1 is SNHLY and CDR2 is FYNNEI. Trimming at V came to 6 bases and at J to 2 bases, leaving 1 base not matched to a gene. CDR3 amino acids: CASSGRTYEQYF. CDR3 coding DNA: TGTGCCAGCAGCGGGAGGACCTACGAGCAGTACTTC.

This clone has only a few counts. The V call is TRBV4-3, the J call TRBJ1-1, with D possibly being TRBD1 (6 bases). V lost 3 bases to trimming and J lost 4 bases, with 15 bases between them. CDR3 length: 15 residues. Per germline, CDR1 LGHNA and CDR2 YSLEER. For the CDR3, the DNA is TGCGCCAGCAGCCAGTCTAGGGGGGGGCTCACTGAAGCTTTCTTT. Amino acid sequence: CASSQSRGGLTEAFF.